The 12 T cell receptor beta chains given below trace back to one sample, sequenced in a study of response to subunit inactivated influenza vaccine. One entry per CDR3 protein, called by TCRdb with MiXCR from the RT-PCR reads. The repertoire consists of roughly 570,000 distinct CDR3 sequences, with 14% occurring once and the leading ten covering 11%. Source: PBMCs from blood, taken less than 13 days after vaccination. Source of these receptors: a man aged 50 to 60 who received an inactivated influenza vaccine.

V gene TRBV5-1 combines with J gene TRBJ2-7, with 8 positions matching TRBD1. Per the germline V gene, CDR1 is SGHRS and CDR2 is YFSETQ. Trimming took 4 bases from V and 9 from J; bases not matched to a gene: 18. This CDR3 spans 16 amino acids. Written as DNA, the CDR3 is TGCGCCAGCAGCGTAGGGACAGGCTCCAACCCGACCGGGCAGTACTTC. Its translation: CASSVGTGSNPTGQYF. Supplemented by reference TRBV5-1 and TRBJ2-7, the full variable domain reads KAGVTQTPRYLIKTRGQQVTLSCSPISGHRSVSWYQQTPGQGLQFLFEYFSETQRNKGNFPGRFSGRQFSNSRSEMNVSTLELGDSALYLCASSVGTGSNPTGQYFGPGTRLTVT.

V is TRBV5-5 and J is TRBJ2-1; 8 nucleotides agree with TRBD1. With V trimmed by 3 bases and J by 0 bases, 8 bases remained unmatched. Germline V gene sequence: CDR1 SGHKS, CDR2 YYEKEE (reference sequence). The CDR3 is made up of 17 amino acids. CDR3 nucleotide sequence: TGTGCCAGCAGCTCCCAGGGGGCGTCTAGCTCCTACAATGAGCAGTTCTTC. Translated, it gives CASSSQGASSSYNEQFF.

This clonotype has only a few counts. The rearrangement joins TRBV12-3 or TRBV12-4 to TRBJ2-3, with D maybe TRBD1 (6 bases). The CDR3 is 15 amino acids. V gave up 3 bases and J gave up 2 bases, with 12 bases separating them. The CDR3 DNA reads as TGTGCCAGCAGTTTCACAGGGCGAAACACAGATACGCAGTATTTT. As protein: CASSFTGRNTDTQYF.

This clonotype has a handful of counts. This rearrangement joins TRBV7-6 to TRBJ2-5; the D gene is possibly TRBD1 (6 bases). Trimming removed 5 bases from V and 4 bases from J, with 14 bases in between. Germline CDR1 SGHVS, CDR2 FNYEAQ. The CDR3 runs to 14 residues. The CDR3 reads CASSLGQIGETQYF. DNA of the CDR3: TGTGCCAGCAGCCTCGGACAGATTGGAGAGACCCAGTACTTC.

This clonotype has a count of ten or more. This rearrangement joins TRBV7-9 to TRBJ2-3, with TRBD1 matching over 12 bases. Losses at the gene ends were 5 bases for V and 2 bases for J; bases not matched to a gene: 2. The CDR3 totals 15 residues. The germline V gene has CDR1 SEHNR and CDR2 FQNEAQ (reference sequence). The CDR3 is CASSAGQGATDTQYF. CDR3 bases: TGTGCCAGCAGCGCGGGACAGGGGGCCACAGATACGCAGTATTTT.

Only a few counts were recorded for this clonotype. This chain connects TRBV24-1 to TRBJ2-5, with D possibly matching TRBD1 (6 bases). V dropped 3 bases and J dropped 2 bases, with 12 bases sitting between them. CDR1 KGHDR and CDR2 SFDVKD come from the germline V gene. The CDR3 is 15 amino acids. The DNA of the CDR3 is TGTGCCACCAGTGATCGGACAGTTATGCAAGAGACCCAGTACTTC. It codes for CATSDRTVMQETQYF.

The genes are TRBV4-3 and TRBJ2-7, with TRBD1 identical over 10 bases. With 0 bases clipped from V and 12 bases from J, the junction kept 8 bases outside the gene matches. The CDR3 runs to 14 residues. Germline V lookup: CDR1 LGHNA, CDR2 YSLEER. The CDR3 nucleotides are TGCGCCAGCAGCCAAGATCTGAGACAGGGGGCGCGGTACTTC. This codes for CASSQDLRQGARYF.

To note about this clonotype: The final CDR3 position lacks the conserved phenylalanine or tryptophan, pointing to a likely read error. The DNA is omitted, as the CDR3 cannot be located on it reliably, and the CDR3 follows TCRdb's listing. The V and J genes are TRBV5-1 and TRBJ1-1. Including both end residues, the CDR3 is 16 amino acids long. Looked up from germline, CDR1 is SGHRS and CDR2 is YFSETQ. CDR3: CASSFPPSPVGSNGLC.

The table lists this clonotype with many counts. This chain links TRBV5-6 with TRBJ2-7; TRBD2 matches at 7 bases. The length of the CDR3 is 14 residues. With 2 bases clipped from V and 5 bases from J, the junction kept 7 bases outside the gene matches. Germline assignment: CDR1 SGHDT and CDR2 YYEEEE. CDR3 in amino acids: CASSFGTRGDEQYF. For the CDR3, the DNA is TGTGCCAGCAGCTTCGGGACTCGGGGGGACGAGCAGTACTTC.

The chain is built from TRBV28 and TRBJ1-1, with D maybe TRBD1 (5 bases). Looked up from germline, CDR1 is MDHEN and CDR2 is SYDVKM. Between the trimmed V and J ends, which lost 5 bases and 1 base, there was a span of 17 bases. The CDR3 sequence is 16 residues long. The CDR3 DNA reads as TGTGCCAGCAGTCCCCCAAGGGCAGGGAGGAACACTGAAGCTTTCTTT. It encodes CASSPPRAGRNTEAFF.

This clonotype was counted only a few times. The chain has TRBV7-8 and TRBJ2-7; TRBD1 or TRBD2 may be the D gene (5 bases each). Trimming stripped 0 bases from V and 5 bases from J, with 11 bases between. Germline CDR1 is SGHVS and CDR2 is FQNEAQ. The CDR3 consists of 14 residues. For the CDR3, the DNA is TGTGCCAGCAGCTTAGCGGTCAGGGAGAACGAGCAGTACTTC. Residues: CASSLAVRENEQYF.

This clonotype was counted only a few times. For the CDR3, the DNA is TGTGCCAGCAGTCCAGGGGCCCTCACTGAAGCTTTCTTT. Translating gives CASSPGALTEAFF. The genes are TRBV12-3 or TRBV12-4 and TRBJ1-1, with D perhaps TRBD1 (6 bases). Trimming took 5 bases from V and 4 from J, leaving 11 bases between them. This CDR3 spans 13 amino acids.